The 11 T cell receptor beta chains given below trace back to one sample, sequenced in a study of tumor and adjacent non-tumor tissue in lung cancer. No cell sorting was done before RNA was extracted from the tissue. A modified ARM-PCR protocol with three rounds of nested PCR amplified TCRbeta. TCRdb used MiXCR to reprocess the multiplex PCR reads, holding one entry per CDR3 protein. The repertoire consists of over 85,000 distinct CDR3 sequences, with around 82% occurring once and the leading ten covering more than 20%. Sequenced sample: lung tumor tissue. The receptors stem from an older man with non-small cell lung cancer.

In the case of this clonotype: This is likely a read error, given that the CDR3 carries no conserved phenylalanine or tryptophan at its end. Because the CDR3's place on the DNA is in doubt, the DNA is left out and the CDR3 is given as listed by TCRdb. This chain uses TRBV6-1 with TRBJ2-2; the D call of TRBD1 is as the table states it, not checked on the DNA. CDR1 is MNHNS, CDR2 SASEGT, per germline. With termini counted, the CDR3 has 15 amino acids. The CDR3 sequence: CASSLGGACTGELFI.

Concerning this clonotype itself: Germline and junction disagree at one end, which may indicate a read error. The genes are TRBV12-3 or TRBV12-4 and TRBJ1-6, with 9 positions matching TRBD1. The CDR3 totals 16 residues. The CDR3 DNA reads as TGTGCCAGCACCTCCGGAACAGGGGGCTATAATTCACCCCACAACTTT. Translated, it gives CASTSGTGGYNSPHNF.

This sequence joins TRBV6-1 and TRBJ1-6, with 7 bases matching TRBD1. Losses at the gene ends were 7 bases for V and 13 bases for J; bases not matched to a gene: 16. Germline V lookup: CDR1 MNHNS, CDR2 SASEGT. The CDR3 consists of 15 residues. The CDR3 protein is CASIDATGSPWPLHF. The CDR3 DNA follows: TGTGCCAGCATCGACGCGACAGGGTCGCCCTGGCCCCTCCACTTT.

This clonotype came up a few times. This rearrangement joins TRBV11-2 to TRBJ2-1; possible D gene TRBD1, 6 bases. CDR1 and CDR2 from the germline V gene are SGHAT and FQNNGV. This CDR3 region has 16 residues. Trimming shortened V by 9 bases and J by 4 bases, and 22 bases separated the two germline ends. CDR3 region: CASNLGGRDGYNEQFF. CDR3 in DNA: TGTGCCAGTAACTTAGGGGGTAGGGACGGGTACAATGAGCAGTTCTTC.

As regards this clonotype: A much more abundant neighbour one base away suggests this may be a read error. Here the CDR3 omits its conserved ending phenylalanine or tryptophan, so a read error is the likely source. This chain uses TRBV20-1 with TRBJ2-7, with D perhaps TRBD1 (5 bases). V lost 5 bases and J lost 3, with 11 bases in between. The CDR3 is made up of 12 amino acids. The germline gives CDR1 DFQATT, CDR2 SNEGSKA (reference sequence). CDR3 region: CSAPRDFYEQYY. The CDR3 DNA reads as TGCAGTGCTCCCAGGGATTTCTACGAGCAGTACTAC.

This clonotype was observed a handful of times. V and J are TRBV29-1 and TRBJ1-6; D is possibly TRBD1 (5 bases). Trimming left V 8 bases short and J 11 bases short, with 16 bases between. The germline gives CDR1 SQVTM, CDR2 ANQGSEA. There are 12 residues in the CDR3. The CDR3 is CSIVGGRPPLHF. Here the CDR3 DNA reads TGCAGCATTGTGGGGGGTCGGCCACCCCTCCACTTT.

Remarks on this clonotype: An end of the junction differs from the germline gene, which may be a read error. The chain joins TRBV29-1 to TRBJ2-1; D not resolved. The CDR3 contains 14 residues. CDR1 is SQVTM and CDR2 is ANQGSEA in the germline V gene. CDR3: CSIDMPSSYIEQFF. The CDR3 coding sequence is TGCAGCATTGACATGCCAAGCTCCTACATTGAGCAGTTCTTC.

Comments on this clonotype: A single base separates this from a much larger clone, so it may be a read error. The chain carries TRBV30 and TRBJ1-3; possible D gene TRBD1, 5 bases. The CDR3 consists of 17 residues. The germline gives CDR1 GTSNPN, CDR2 SVGIG (reference sequence). This CDR3 reads CAWSVPKGPISGNTTYF. In DNA form, the CDR3 reads TGTGCCTGGAGTGTACCTAAGGGGCCGATATCTGGAAACACCACATATTTT.

Of note for this clonotype: Mismatch with germline at one junction end may stem from a read error. J is TRBJ2-7 and V is TRBV11-2; tentatively, D is TRBD1 (6 bases). This CDR3 is built from 14 residues. The germline V gene has CDR1 SGHAT and CDR2 FQNNGV. The CDR3 region is CDSSEDSISYEQYF. Written as DNA, the CDR3 is TGTGACAGCAGTGAGGACAGCATAAGCTACGAGCAGTACTTC. Complete variable domain (other parts from reference TRBV11-2 and TRBJ2-7): EAGVAQSPRYKIIEKRQSVAFWCNPISGHATLYWYQQILGQGPKLLIQFQNNGVVDDSQLPKDRFSAERLKGVDSTLKIQPAKLEDSAVYLCDSSEDSISYEQYFGPGTRLTVT.

This clonotype showed up just once. The V call is TRBV30, the J call TRBJ2-7; maybe TRBD2 (6 bases). Trimming shortened V by 0 bases and J by 8 bases, and 20 bases separated the two germline ends. Germline CDR1 GTSNPN, CDR2 SVGIG (reference sequence). The CDR3 covers 15 residues. The CDR3, as DNA: TGTGCCTGGAGTGTATCCAGCGGGTACTCATACAAGCAGTACTTC. Protein product: CAWSVSSGYSYKQYF.

This clonotype showed up just once. At one boundary the junction diverges from the germline segment, which might be a read error. This chain uses TRBV5-4 with TRBJ2-1; a possible D gene is TRBD2 (6 bases). The CDR3 runs 16 residues. Germline CDR1 and CDR2: SGHNT and YYREEE (reference sequence). Written as DNA, the CDR3 is TGTGCCAACAGCCTAGCATCTAGCGCCATCAAGGATGAGCAGTTTTTC. Translating it yields CANSLASSAIKDEQFF.